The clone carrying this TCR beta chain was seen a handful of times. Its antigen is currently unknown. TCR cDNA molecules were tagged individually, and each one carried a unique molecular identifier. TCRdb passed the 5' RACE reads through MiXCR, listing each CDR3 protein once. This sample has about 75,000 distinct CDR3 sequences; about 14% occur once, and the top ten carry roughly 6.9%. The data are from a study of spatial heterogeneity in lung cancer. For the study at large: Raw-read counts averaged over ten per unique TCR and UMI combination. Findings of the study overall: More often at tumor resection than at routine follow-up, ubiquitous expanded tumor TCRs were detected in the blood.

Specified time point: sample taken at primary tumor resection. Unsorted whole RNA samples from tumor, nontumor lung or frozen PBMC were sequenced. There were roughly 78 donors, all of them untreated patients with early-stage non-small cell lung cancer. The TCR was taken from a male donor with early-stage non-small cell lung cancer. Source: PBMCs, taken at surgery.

The CDR3: CASSEQRSSYNEQFF. Here the CDR3 DNA reads TGTGCCAGCAGTGAACAAAGAAGCTCCTACAATGAGCAGTTCTTC. The chain uses TRBV6-1 and TRBJ2-1, with D uncertain. From germline, CDR1 is MNHNS and CDR2 SASEGT. The CDR3 is 15 residues long. Trimming pared 2 bases from V and 0 bases from J, leaving 8 bases between.